This TCR beta chain was sequenced for a study of T-cell reconstitution after alpha-beta-depleted transplantation in children. Study observations and caveats: As was reported, about two months after transplant, alpha-beta T cells came from several hundred expanded graft clones. Newly produced T cells mostly accounted for T-cell counts and diversity one year post-transplant.

Library preparation (for TCRbeta) was performed with unique molecular identifiers. TCRdb processed the PCR reads anew with MiXCR; each CDR3 protein has one entry. The table has approximately 800,000 distinct CDR3 sequences, roughly 15% seen once. With respect to this clonotype: Its antigen is not known.

The V and J ends lost 5 bases and 5 bases respectively, with 13 bases between them. This CDR3 spans 14 amino acids. Germline assignment: CDR1 KGHDR and CDR2 SFDVKD. The clonotype originates from a male patient between 5 and 17 years old who had a stem cell transplant for acute lymphoblastic leukemia, so the T cells may come from the graft donor. The input for sequencing was PBMCs, mostly from graft donor cells, taken 360 days after TCRalphabeta/CD19-depleted stem cell transplant. J is TRBJ2-3 and V is TRBV24-1, with a possible D match to TRBD2 (5 bases). CDR3 DNA sequence: TGTGCCACCAGTGTGAGCGGAACGGGAGATACGCAGTATTTT. Translation: CATSVSGTGDTQYF.